A selection of T cell receptor beta chains follows, all from one sample in a study of PD-L1 blockade in urothelial cancer. Profiling relied on immunoSEQ multiplex PCR, and the TCRdb table lists in-frame clones only, not all of them. The sample carries about 39,000 clones, around nine tenths recorded once. This specimen was PBMCs, taken around atezolizumab (anti-PD-L1) treatment. The receptors were sampled from a man aged 60 to 69 with urothelial cancer. Both conserved end residues are trimmed from each CDR3. A D gene is named only where the DNA matches it firmly.

J,D,V,CDR3
TRBJ2-5,.,TRBV5-6,ASSFSSDVQETQY
TRBJ1-5,TRBD1,TRBV6-1,ASSLEGDSNQPQH
TRBJ2-4,.,TRBV4-1,ASRSTTGAANIQY
TRBJ1-1,TRBD1,TRBV7-2,ASSRQGVTEAF
TRBJ1-2,.,TRBV28,ASTTRGTMYGYT
TRBJ1-1,TRBD1,TRBV7-8,ASSLRQGVHTEAF
TRBJ1-1,.,TRBV18,ASSPPHSQNTEAF
TRBJ1-5,TRBD1,TRBV5-1,ASSRQGDQPQH
TRBJ2-6,.,TRBV5-6,ASMRDRRIAGANVLT
TRBJ2-1,.,TRBV4-1,ASSQVDIRNEQF
TRBJ2-4,.,TRBV11-3,ASSKSAGDIQY
TRBJ1-1,TRBD1,TRBV7-6,ASSDTGELDTEAF
TRBJ2-7,.,TRBV28,ASSIPGGYEQY
TRBJ2-5,TRBD2,TRBV28,ASRPQLAGGHQETQY
TRBJ1-1,.,TRBV18,ASSTSWGRSNTEAF
TRBJ2-7,TRBD1,TRBV19,ASRVFPGQDYEQY
TRBJ1-1,.,TRBV5-5,ASSLEGGSTEAF
TRBJ1-1,TRBD1,TRBV7-2,ASSLGTGLNTEAF
TRBJ2-2,.,TRBV7-8,ASTPRELGDTGELF
TRBJ1-2,.,TRBV21-1,ASSKIRTANYGYT
TRBJ2-1,TRBD2,TRBV5-1,ASRTSGSYNEQF
TRBJ1-1,.,TRBV6-5,ASSLQPGGDTEAF
TRBJ2-7,.,TRBV28,ATDTSVHEQY
TRBJ2-2,.,TRBV25-1,ASSQNGELF
TRBJ2-7,TRBD2,TRBV27,ASSYEGLAGGPGYEQY
TRBJ2-1,.,TRBV15,ATSRDRLGRGSEQF
TRBJ2-1,TRBD2,TRBV4-2,ASSQDLSGAAYNEQF
TRBJ2-1,TRBD2,TRBV7-6,ASSPPGTSSEQF
TRBJ2-7,.,TRBV29-1,SIRISYEQY
TRBJ1-1,.,TRBV12-5,ASATTGGFEAF
TRBJ2-7,TRBD1,TRBV18,ASSQDGTGEQY
TRBJ1-6,.,TRBV4-1,ASSPSRGNSPLH
TRBJ2-7,.,TRBV10-3,AISGEGGTYEQY
TRBJ1-1,.,TRBV21-1,ASSGGRLLFNTEAF
TRBJ1-2,.,TRBV5-1,ASSYDGENYGYT
TRBJ2-5,.,TRBV9,ASSVGLGAETQY
TRBJ1-2,.,TRBV19,ASSSPQTGNSYGYT
TRBJ2-7,.,TRBV7-2,ASSLGFKGYEQY
TRBJ1-1,TRBD1,TRBV29-1,SAKQGARSEAF
TRBJ1-3,.,TRBV11-1,ASSLAPGVASGNTIY
TRBJ1-1,.,TRBV19,ASSISGGKEAF
TRBJ2-7,TRBD1,TRBV11-3,ASTTGQGTVEQY
TRBJ1-4,TRBD1,TRBV5-1,ASSGTGELTNEKLF
TRBJ2-2,TRBD1,TRBV2,ASSDLGTGRPGELF
TRBJ1-5,.,TRBV11-2,ASSFQLDQPQH
TRBJ2-5,.,TRBV19,ASSTSSGAETQY